This T cell receptor (beta chain) was profiled in a study of siplizumab effects on memory and regulatory T cells. Notes on the study in general: Roughly 75-96% of proliferating CD4+ or CD8+ clones lacked a naive or memory phenotype that could be assigned. Significant reduction of alloreactive sequences traceable to unstimulated CD4+ memory cells was observed with siplizumab. Relative to controls at 26.9%, mappable alloreactive CD4+ clones exhibited a mean Treg-derived proportion of around 65% with siplizumab.

Assays were performed on approximately 1.1 x 10^5 TCR templates per sample. Libraries were prepared by immunoSEQ multiplex PCR; TCRdb keeps only in-frame clonotypes and omits some of them. Among around 94,000 clones listed, 80% to 95% were seen once. Worth noting for this clone: Its antigen is not identified.

The length of the CDR3 is 15 residues. Germline V gives CDR1 LNHDA, CDR2 SQIVND (reference sequence). The V gene lost 5 bases and the J gene lost 4 bases, with 14 bases spanning the gap. The receptor's source is a human donor in good health. Sequencing was carried out using CD4+ T cells sorted from blood. This chain connects TRBV19 to TRBJ2-2; D may match TRBD1 or TRBD2 (6 bases each). CDR3: CASSPRGARTGELFF. The CDR3 DNA reads as TGTGCCAGTAGTCCGAGGGGGGCGCGCACCGGGGAGCTGTTTTTT.